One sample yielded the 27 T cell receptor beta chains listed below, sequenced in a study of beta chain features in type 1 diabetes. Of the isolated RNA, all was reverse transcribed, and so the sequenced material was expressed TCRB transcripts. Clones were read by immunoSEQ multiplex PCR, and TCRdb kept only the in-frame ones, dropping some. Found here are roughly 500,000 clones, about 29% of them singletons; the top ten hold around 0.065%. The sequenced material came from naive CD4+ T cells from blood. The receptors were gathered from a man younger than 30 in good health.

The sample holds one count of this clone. CDR3 in DNA: TGTGCCAGTAGTCCCCATGGACAGGTCATAGGAAACATTCAGTACTTC. Its translation: CASSPHGQVIGNIQYF. The genes are TRBV19 and TRBJ2-4; 7 bases match TRBD1. The CDR3 loop spans 16 amino acids. In germline, CDR1 is LNHDA, CDR2 SQIVND (reference sequence). After removal of 5 bases from V and 6 bases from J, the junction contained 13 bases not matched to a gene.

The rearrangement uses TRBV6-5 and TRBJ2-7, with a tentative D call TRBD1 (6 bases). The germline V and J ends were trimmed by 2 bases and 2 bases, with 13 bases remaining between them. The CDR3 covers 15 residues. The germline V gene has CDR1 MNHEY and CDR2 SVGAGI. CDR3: CASSYGAGDAYEQYF. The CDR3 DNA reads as TGTGCCAGCAGTTACGGGGCAGGGGATGCCTACGAGCAGTACTTC.

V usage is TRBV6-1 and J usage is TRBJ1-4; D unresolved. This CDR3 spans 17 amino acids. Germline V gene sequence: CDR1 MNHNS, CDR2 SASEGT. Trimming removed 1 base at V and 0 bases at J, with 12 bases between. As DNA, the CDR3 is TGTGCCAGCAGTGAAGATGTGTTAACCGCAACTAATGAAAAACTGTTTTTT. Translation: CASSEDVLTATNEKLFF.

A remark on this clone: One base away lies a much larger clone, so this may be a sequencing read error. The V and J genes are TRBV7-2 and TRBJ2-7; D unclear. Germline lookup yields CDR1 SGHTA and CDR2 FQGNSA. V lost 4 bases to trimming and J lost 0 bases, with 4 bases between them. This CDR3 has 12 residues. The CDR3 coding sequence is TGTGCCAGCAGCTGGAGCTCCTACGAGCAGTACTTC. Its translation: CASSWSSYEQYF. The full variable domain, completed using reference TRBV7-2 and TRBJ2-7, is GAGVSQSPSNKVTEKGKDVELRCDPISGHTALYWYRQSLGQGLEFLIYFQGNSAPDKSGLPSDRFSAERTGGSVSTLTIQRTQQEDSAVYLCASSWSSYEQYFGPGTRLTVT.

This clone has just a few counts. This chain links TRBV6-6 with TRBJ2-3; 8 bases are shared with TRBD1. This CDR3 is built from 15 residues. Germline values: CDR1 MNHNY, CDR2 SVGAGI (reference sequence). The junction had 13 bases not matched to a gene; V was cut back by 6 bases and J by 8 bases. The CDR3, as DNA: TGTGCCAGCAGGCCCGGGACAGGAGTACGGGTTACGCAGTATTTT. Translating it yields CASRPGTGVRVTQYF.

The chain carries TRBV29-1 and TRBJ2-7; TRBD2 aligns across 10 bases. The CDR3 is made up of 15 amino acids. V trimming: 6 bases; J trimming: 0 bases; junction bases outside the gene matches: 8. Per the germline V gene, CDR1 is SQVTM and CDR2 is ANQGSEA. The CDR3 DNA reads TGCAGCGTCGAACTTGGACTAGCGGCCTCCTACGAGCAGTACTTC. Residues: CSVELGLAASYEQYF.

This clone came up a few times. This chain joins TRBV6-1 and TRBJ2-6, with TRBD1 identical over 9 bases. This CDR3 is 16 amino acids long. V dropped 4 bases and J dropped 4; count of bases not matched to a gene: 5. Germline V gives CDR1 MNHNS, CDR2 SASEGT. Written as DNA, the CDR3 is TGTGCCAGCAGTGGGACAGGGGCCTCCGGGGCCAACGTCCTGACTTTC. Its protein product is CASSGTGASGANVLTF.

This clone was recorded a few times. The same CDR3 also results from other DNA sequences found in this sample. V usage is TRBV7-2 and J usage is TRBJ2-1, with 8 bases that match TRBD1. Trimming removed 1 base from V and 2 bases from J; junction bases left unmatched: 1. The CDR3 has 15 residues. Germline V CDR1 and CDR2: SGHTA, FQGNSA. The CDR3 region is CASSLGQGPYNEQFF. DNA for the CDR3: TGTGCCAGCAGCTTAGGACAGGGGCCCTACAATGAGCAGTTCTTC.

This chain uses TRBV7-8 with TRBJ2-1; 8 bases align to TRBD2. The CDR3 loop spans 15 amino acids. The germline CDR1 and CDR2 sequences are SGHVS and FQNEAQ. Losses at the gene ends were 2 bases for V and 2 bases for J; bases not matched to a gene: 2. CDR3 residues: CASSLTSGPYNEQFF. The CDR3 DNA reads TGTGCCAGCAGCTTAACTAGCGGACCCTACAATGAGCAGTTCTTC.

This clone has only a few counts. The CDR3 protein is CASSLAGANVLTF. Written as DNA, the CDR3 is TGTGCCAGCAGCTTAGCTGGGGCCAACGTCCTGACTTTC. The chain carries TRBV7-6 and TRBJ2-6; D remains ambiguous. Trimming took off 0 bases at V and 3 bases at J, with 0 bases between the two ends. The CDR3 sequence is 13 residues long. CDR1 SGHVS and CDR2 FNYEAQ come from the germline V gene.

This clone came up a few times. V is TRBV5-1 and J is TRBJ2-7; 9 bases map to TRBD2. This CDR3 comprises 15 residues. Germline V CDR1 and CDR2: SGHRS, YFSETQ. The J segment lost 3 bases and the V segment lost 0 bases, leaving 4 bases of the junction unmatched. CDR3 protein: CASSLAPSGIYEQYF. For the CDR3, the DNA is TGCGCCAGCAGCTTGGCCCCTAGCGGGATCTACGAGCAGTACTTC.

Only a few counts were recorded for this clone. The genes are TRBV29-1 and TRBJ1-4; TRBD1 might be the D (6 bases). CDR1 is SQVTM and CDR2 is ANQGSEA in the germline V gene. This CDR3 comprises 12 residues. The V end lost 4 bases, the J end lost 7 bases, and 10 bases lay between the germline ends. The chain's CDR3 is CSVAQGFEKLFF. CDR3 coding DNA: TGCAGCGTTGCACAGGGATTTGAAAAACTGTTTTTT. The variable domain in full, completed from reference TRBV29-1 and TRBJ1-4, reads SAVISQKPSRDICQRGTSLTIQCQVDSQVTMMFWYRQQPGQSLTLIATANQGSEATYESGFVIDKFPISRPNLTFSTLTVSNMSPEDSSIYLCSVAQGFEKLFFGSGTQLSVL.

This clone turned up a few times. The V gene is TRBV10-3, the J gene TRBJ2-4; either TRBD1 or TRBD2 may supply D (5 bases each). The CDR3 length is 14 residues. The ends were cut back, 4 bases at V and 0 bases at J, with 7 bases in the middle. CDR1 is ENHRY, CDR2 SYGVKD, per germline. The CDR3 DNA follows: TGTGCCATCAGTGGGGACCTAGCCAAAAACATTCAGTACTTC. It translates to CAISGDLAKNIQYF.

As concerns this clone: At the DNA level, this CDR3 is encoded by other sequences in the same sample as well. The chain's CDR3 is CASSLDGQETQYF. In DNA form, the CDR3 reads TGCGCCAGCAGCCTGGACGGGCAAGAGACCCAGTACTTC. The rearrangement uses TRBV5-1 and TRBJ2-5; the D is unclear. V was trimmed by 4 bases and J by 2 bases, leaving 9 bases between them. The CDR3 covers 13 residues. Per the germline V gene, CDR1 is SGHRS and CDR2 is YFSETQ.

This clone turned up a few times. CDR3 amino acids: CASSPGQGSYNEQFF. CDR3 sequence (DNA): TGTGCCAGCAGCCCCGGGCAGGGCTCCTACAATGAGCAGTTCTTC. The chain couples TRBV11-1 to TRBJ2-1, with a tentative D call TRBD1 (5 bases). The CDR3 sequence is 15 residues long. V lost 5 bases, J lost 0 bases, and 11 bases lay in between. From germline, CDR1 is SGHAT and CDR2 FQDESV (reference sequence). The variable domain in full, completed from reference TRBV11-1 and TRBJ2-1, reads EAEVAQSPRYKITEKSQAVAFWCDPISGHATLYWYRQILGQGPELLVQFQDESVVDDSQLPKDRFSAERLKGVDSTLKIQPAELGDSAMYLCASSPGQGSYNEQFFGPGTRLTVL.

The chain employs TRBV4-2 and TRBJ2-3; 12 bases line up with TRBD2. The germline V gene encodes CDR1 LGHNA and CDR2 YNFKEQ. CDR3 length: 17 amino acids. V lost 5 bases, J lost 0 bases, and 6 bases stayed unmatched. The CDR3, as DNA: TGTGCCAGCAGCTACACTAGCGGGAGGACTAGCACAGATACGCAGTATTTT. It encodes CASSYTSGRTSTDTQYF.

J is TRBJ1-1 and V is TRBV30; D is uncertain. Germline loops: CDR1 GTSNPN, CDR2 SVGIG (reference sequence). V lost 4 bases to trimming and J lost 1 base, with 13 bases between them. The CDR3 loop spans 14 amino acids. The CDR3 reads CAWTTGLWNTEAFF. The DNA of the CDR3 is TGTGCCTGGACCACCGGGCTCTGGAACACTGAAGCTTTCTTT.

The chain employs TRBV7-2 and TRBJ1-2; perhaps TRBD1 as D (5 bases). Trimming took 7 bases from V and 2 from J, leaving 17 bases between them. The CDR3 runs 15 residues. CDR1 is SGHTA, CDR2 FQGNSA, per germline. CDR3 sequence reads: CASKLRAGLNYGYTF. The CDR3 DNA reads TGTGCCAGCAAACTAAGGGCAGGGTTAAACTATGGCTACACCTTC.

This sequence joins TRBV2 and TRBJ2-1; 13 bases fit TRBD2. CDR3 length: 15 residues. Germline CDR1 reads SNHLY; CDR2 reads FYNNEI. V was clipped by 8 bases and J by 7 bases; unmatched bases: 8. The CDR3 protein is CASSWTSGSSNEQFF. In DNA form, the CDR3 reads TGTGCCAGCTCTTGGACTAGCGGGAGTAGTAATGAGCAGTTCTTC.

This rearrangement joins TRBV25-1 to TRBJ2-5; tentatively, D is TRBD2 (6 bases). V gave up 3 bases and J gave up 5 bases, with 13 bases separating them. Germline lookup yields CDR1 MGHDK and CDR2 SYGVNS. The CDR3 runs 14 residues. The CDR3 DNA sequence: TGTGCCAGCAGTGATTTCGGAGGGCGGGAGACCCAGTACTTC. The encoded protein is CASSDFGGRETQYF.

The CDR3 is CASSEYTGTGAREQYF. For the CDR3, the DNA is TGTGCCAGCAGTGAATATACGGGGACAGGGGCGAGGGAGCAGTATTTT. The V and J genes are TRBV25-1 and TRBJ2-3; TRBD1 matches at 10 bases. The CDR3 has 16 residues. V was clipped by 0 bases and J by 11 bases; unmatched bases: 11. Germline assignment: CDR1 MGHDK and CDR2 SYGVNS.

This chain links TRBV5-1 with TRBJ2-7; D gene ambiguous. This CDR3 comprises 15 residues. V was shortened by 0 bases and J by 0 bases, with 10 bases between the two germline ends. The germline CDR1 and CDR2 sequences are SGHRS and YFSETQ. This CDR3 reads CASSLEFGASYEQYF. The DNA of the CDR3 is TGCGCCAGCAGCTTGGAGTTCGGAGCCTCCTACGAGCAGTACTTC.

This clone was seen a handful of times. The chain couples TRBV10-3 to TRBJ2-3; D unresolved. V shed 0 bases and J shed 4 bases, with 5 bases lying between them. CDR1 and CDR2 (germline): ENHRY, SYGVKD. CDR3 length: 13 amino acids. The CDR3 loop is CAISESTADTQYF. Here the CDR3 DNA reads TGTGCCATCAGTGAGTCTACAGCAGATACGCAGTATTTT.

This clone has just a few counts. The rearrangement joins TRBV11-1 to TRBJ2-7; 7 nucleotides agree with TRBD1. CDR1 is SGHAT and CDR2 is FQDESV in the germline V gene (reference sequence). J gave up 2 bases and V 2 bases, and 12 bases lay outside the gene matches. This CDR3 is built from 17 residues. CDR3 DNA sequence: TGTGCCAGCAGCTTAAGGTCCTTTGGGGACAGCCCCTACGAGCAGTACTTC. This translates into CASSLRSFGDSPYEQYF.

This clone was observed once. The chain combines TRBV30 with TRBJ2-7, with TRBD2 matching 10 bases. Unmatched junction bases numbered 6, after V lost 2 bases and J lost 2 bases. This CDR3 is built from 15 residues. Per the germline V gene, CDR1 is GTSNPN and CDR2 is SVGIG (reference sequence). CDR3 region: CAWSRGTSEAYEQYF. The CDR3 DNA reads TGTGCCTGGAGTAGGGGGACTAGCGAGGCCTACGAGCAGTACTTC.

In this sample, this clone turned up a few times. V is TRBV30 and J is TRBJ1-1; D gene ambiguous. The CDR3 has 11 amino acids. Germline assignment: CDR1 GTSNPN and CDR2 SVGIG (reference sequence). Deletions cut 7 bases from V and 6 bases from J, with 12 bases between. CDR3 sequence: CASSGWAEAFF. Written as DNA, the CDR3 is TGTGCCTCCTCCGGATGGGCTGAAGCTTTCTTT. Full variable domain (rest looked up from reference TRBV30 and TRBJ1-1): SQTIHQWPATLVQPVGSPLSLECTVEGTSNPNLYWYRQAAGRGLQLLFYSVGIGQISSEVPQNLSASRPQDRQFILSSKKLLLSDSGFYLCASSGWAEAFFGQGTRLTVV.

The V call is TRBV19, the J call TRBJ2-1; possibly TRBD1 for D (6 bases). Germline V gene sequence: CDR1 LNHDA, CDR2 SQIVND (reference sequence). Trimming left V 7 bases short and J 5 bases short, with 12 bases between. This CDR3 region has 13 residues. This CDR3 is CASNNRADNEQFF. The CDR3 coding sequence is TGTGCCAGTAACAACAGGGCAGACAATGAGCAGTTCTTC.